This TCR delta chain was sequenced during a study of γδ T cells in repeated Plasmodium falciparum infection. Study summary: Donors had four controlled P. falciparum NF54 infections over approximately 640 days.

V lost 5 bases and J lost 1; bases outside the gene matches: 17. The length of the CDR3 is 19 residues. CDR1 is TSWWSYY, CDR2 QGS, per germline. Study-level results: Compared with Australian children, Malian Vdelta2-negative repertoires seemed more clonal, less diverse, less shared. Malian donors came from one small rural village, predominantly one ethnic group. Vdelta2-negative gammadelta repertoires, largely Vdelta1+, seemingly showed infection-driven waves of new clonal selection.

This clone was found many times. Its antigen is still unknown. Gammadelta T cells were flow-sorted from PBMC into Vgamma9/Vdelta2+ and Vdelta2-negative populations for bulk analysis. TCRdb reanalyzed the multiplex PCR reads using CATT. The repertoire holds some 100,000 delta-chain clones, with 1.4% as singletons. The receptor was derived from a pool of human donors (malaria-infected and uninfected, not separated). The V call is TRDV1, the J call TRDJ1, with 9 positions matching TRDD2. The sample comprised gamma-delta T cells from blood. The CDR3 DNA reads TGTGCTCTTGGGCCCCCCTTCCTACCGCTGGGGTCACTCACCGATAAACTCATCTTT. This sequence encodes CALGPPFLPLGSLTDKLIF.